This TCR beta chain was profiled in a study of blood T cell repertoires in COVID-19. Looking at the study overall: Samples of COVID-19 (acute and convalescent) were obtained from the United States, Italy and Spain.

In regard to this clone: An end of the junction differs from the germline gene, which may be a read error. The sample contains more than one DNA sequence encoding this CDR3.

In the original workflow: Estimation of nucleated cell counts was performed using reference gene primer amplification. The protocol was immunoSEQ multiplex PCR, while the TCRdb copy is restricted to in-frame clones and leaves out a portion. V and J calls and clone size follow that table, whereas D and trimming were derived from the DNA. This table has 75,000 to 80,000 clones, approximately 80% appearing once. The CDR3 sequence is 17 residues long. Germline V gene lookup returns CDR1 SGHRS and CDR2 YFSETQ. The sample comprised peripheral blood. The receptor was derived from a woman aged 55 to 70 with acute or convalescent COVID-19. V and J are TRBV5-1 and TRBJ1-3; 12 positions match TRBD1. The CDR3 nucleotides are TGCGCCAGCAGGTTGGGACAGGGGGCGAGCTCTGGAAACACCATATATTTT. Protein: CASRLGQGASSGNTIYF.